This T cell receptor (beta chain) was obtained from a study of CD8 T cells in ankylosing spondylitis (dated by TCRdb to about 2017). Concerning the study at large: The study set out to find disease-linked TCR variants by profiling T cell receptor beta repertoires in ankylosing spondylitis patients and healthy donors. The full study cohort was made up of roughly 25 ankylosing spondylitis patients and around 100 healthy donors. Peripheral blood was sampled, and synovial fluid was also collected from ankylosing spondylitis patients. On the study overall, not on this receptor specifically: In peripheral blood, the disease-linked clones were found at relatively low frequencies and had a CD8+ phenotype. A TCR beta motif of about eight highly homologous amino acid variants appeared characteristic of blood from ankylosing spondylitis patients. Some motif variants had previously been reported in the synovial fluid and blood of reactive arthritis patients, which suggests shared mechanisms of disease initiation. According to the report, matched synovial fluid samples from ankylosing spondylitis patients were significantly enriched for the disease-linked clones.

Based on the germline V gene (reference sequence), the CDR1 and CDR2 sequences are LNHNV and YYDKDF. From its cysteine to its phenylalanine, the CDR3 spans 13 amino acids. Only the CDR3 part of the read is kept: 39 bases, read in frame from the first base. Between the V and J ends, shortened by 2 bases and 4 bases respectively, the junction contains 8 bases. This clonotype was observed a few times. Its antigen is unknown. It has no much larger one-base neighbor in the sample; base qualities were not kept. Sequenced using an Illumina HiSeq 2500. Quantitative 5'-RACE with molecular barcodes was used to prepare TCR beta libraries. The original methods were these. To identify disease-linked TCR variants, a new computational method was used, one built on a probabilistic model of VDJ rearrangement. TCRdb trimmed the raw reads at Q25, called clones with MiXCR and kept productive beta chains. All rows with the same CDR3 protein become a single entry with the most common DNA and genes. The V and J calls and clone size come from TCRdb's table, not from the authors' own analysis. The sample table lists 350,000 or so distinct CDR3 sequences, 7% to 9% of them with a count of one. The top ten constitute more than 14% of the sample.

Sequencing was done on a sample of blood, either unsorted or a sorted T cell fraction (not recorded which). This receptor chain uses TRBV15 and TRBJ2-5; the D gene is unclear. This sequence was found in a male donor with ankylosing spondylitis. This receptor carries the CDR3 CATSRQDPETQYF. The nucleotides are TGTGCCACCAGCAGACAGGATCCAGAGACCCAGTACTTC. When the CDR3 is completed using the reference TRBV15 and TRBJ2-5 genes on either side, the full variable domain is DAMVIQNPRYQVTQFGKPVTLSCSQTLNHNVMYWYQQKSSQAPKLLFHYYDKDFNNEADTPDNFQSRRPNTSFCFLDIRSPGLGDTAMYLCATSRQDPETQYFGPGTRLLVL.